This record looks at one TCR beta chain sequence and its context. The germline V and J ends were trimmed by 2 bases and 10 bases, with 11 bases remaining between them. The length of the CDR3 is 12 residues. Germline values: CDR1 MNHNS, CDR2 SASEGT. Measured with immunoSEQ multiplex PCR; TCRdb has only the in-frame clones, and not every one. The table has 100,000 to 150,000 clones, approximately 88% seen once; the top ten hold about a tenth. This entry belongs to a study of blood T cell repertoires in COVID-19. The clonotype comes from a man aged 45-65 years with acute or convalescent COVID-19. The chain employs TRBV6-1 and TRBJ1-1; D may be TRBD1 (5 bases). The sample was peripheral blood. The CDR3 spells CASSEYWGGAFF. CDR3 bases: TGTGCCAGCAGTGAATACTGGGGGGGAGCTTTCTTT.